This T cell receptor beta chain was profiled in a study of blood T cell repertoires in COVID-19. Study-wide background: Nucleic acid was either cDNA or gDNA, and it came from T cells, B-cell-depleted T cells, or PBMCs.

As originally analysed: Estimation of nucleated cell counts was performed using reference gene primer amplification. Clones were sequenced by immunoSEQ multiplex PCR, and TCRdb holds only the in-frame ones, with some missing. Clone size and V and J calls were adopted from that table, with D and trimming inferred from the DNA. The table records roughly 150,000 clones, more than 75% of them present only once. Germline assignment: CDR1 SGHRS and CDR2 YFSETQ. The CDR3 sequence is 15 residues long. V lost 2 bases to trimming and J lost 2 bases, with 12 bases between them. The chain joins TRBV5-1 to TRBJ2-3, with D possibly being TRBD1 (5 bases). The sample was peripheral blood. This TCR was recovered from an older woman with COVID-19, enrolled during active disease. CDR3 nucleotide sequence: TGCGCCAGCAGCTTTATAGACAGCCCCACAGATACGCAGTATTTT. This gives the protein CASSFIDSPTDTQYF.